These 9 T cell receptor beta chains were all obtained from the same sample, sequenced in a study of blood T cell repertoires in COVID-19. Sequencing used immunoSEQ multiplex PCR; TCRdb keeps in-frame clones, though not all of them. The sample gives roughly 150,000 clones, 70% to 85% of which show up once; 9.8% is in the top ten. The sample comprised peripheral blood. Source of these receptors: a woman aged 45-65 years with acute or convalescent COVID-19.

The chain has TRBV25-1 and TRBJ2-5; 8 bases map to TRBD1. Germline V lookup: CDR1 MGHDK, CDR2 SYGVNS. This CDR3 has 18 amino acids. V lost 7 bases and J lost 3; bases outside the gene matches: 19. The CDR3 is CASTLTDRENRREETQYF. DNA of the CDR3: TGTGCCAGCACCCTAACGGACAGGGAAAACCGGCGAGAAGAGACCCAGTACTTC.

V usage is TRBV7-4 and J usage is TRBJ1-5, with a weak D call TRBD1 (5 bases). Germline V lookup: CDR1 SGHVT, CDR2 SQSDAQ. The CDR3 sequence is 17 residues long. The V end lost 1 base, the J end lost 4 bases, and 17 bases lay between the germline ends. CDR3 DNA: TGTGCCAGCAGCTTAGTCGCAGGGAGGATTCCAAATCAGCCCCAGCATTTT. Translation: CASSLVAGRIPNQPQHF.

This clone was recorded a few times. The V call is TRBV10-1, the J call TRBJ1-1, with D perhaps TRBD1 (6 bases). V lost 6 bases and J lost 4, with 18 bases in between. CDR1 and CDR2 (germline): WNHNN, SYGVQD (reference sequence). The CDR3 covers 15 residues. For the CDR3, the DNA is TGCGCCAGCAGACCCGACAGGCTACCCTCCACTGAAGCTTTCTTT. This translates into CASRPDRLPSTEAFF.

The chain recombines TRBV6-5 with TRBJ2-7, with 7 positions matching TRBD1. CDR1 is MNHEY and CDR2 is SVGAGI in the germline V gene. CDR3 size: 13 residues. This CDR3 is CACTADRRYEQYF. The CDR3 DNA follows: TGTGCTTGCACGGCGGACAGGCGGTACGAGCAGTACTTC.

The chain carries TRBV14 and TRBJ2-2; 11 nucleotides align to TRBD1. Per the germline V gene, CDR1 is SGHDN and CDR2 is FVKESK. The length of the CDR3 is 16 residues. V trimming: 2 bases; J trimming: 7 bases; junction bases outside the gene matches: 6. The CDR3 spells CASSQRTGGASGELFF. Written as DNA, the CDR3 is TGTGCCAGCAGCCAAAGGACAGGGGGCGCGAGCGGGGAGCTGTTTTTT.

The genes are TRBV18 and TRBJ1-4; 7 nucleotides line up with TRBD1. Germline CDR1 is KGHSH and CDR2 is LQKENI. This CDR3 region has 14 residues. V was clipped by 4 bases and J by 3 bases; unmatched bases: 2. CDR3 bases: TGTGCCAGCTCACGACAGGGTTCTAATGAAAAACTGTTTTTT. Translating gives CASSRQGSNEKLFF.

The chain employs TRBV12-3 or TRBV12-4 and TRBJ2-1; 8 bases match TRBD1. The CDR3 runs 13 residues. Losses at the gene ends were 2 bases for V and 7 bases for J; bases not matched to a gene: 1. CDR3 sequence reads: CASSLRDRNEQFF. The CDR3 DNA reads TGTGCCAGCAGTTTACGGGACAGGAATGAGCAGTTCTTC.

The table lists this clone with a count of one. This chain links TRBV29-1 with TRBJ1-2; weak D call: TRBD1 (6 bases). V lost 7 bases and J lost 2, with 11 bases in between. The CDR3 loop spans 12 amino acids. The germline CDR1 and CDR2 sequences are SQVTM and ANQGSEA. CDR3 sequence reads: CSATQGNYGYTF. The CDR3 DNA follows: TGCAGCGCGACCCAGGGGAACTATGGCTACACCTTC.

V and J are TRBV5-1 and TRBJ2-1; 10 bases fit TRBD2. With 2 bases clipped from V and 4 bases from J, the junction kept 9 bases outside the gene matches. Germline loops: CDR1 SGHRS, CDR2 YFSETQ. The CDR3 loop spans 17 amino acids. CDR3 region: CASSLGSVAGGYNEQFF. The CDR3 DNA reads as TGCGCCAGCAGCTTAGGGTCGGTAGCGGGGGGTTACAATGAGCAGTTCTTC.